This T cell receptor beta chain comes out of a study of beta chain features in type 1 diabetes. A few counts support this clone. Looked up from germline, CDR1 is SQVTM and CDR2 is ANQGSEA. With 8 bases removed from V and 4 bases from J, the gap between germline ends came to 11 bases. CDR3 size: 11 residues. The isolated RNA, all of it, was reverse transcribed, so expressed TCRB transcripts were what got sequenced. This table comes from immunoSEQ multiplex PCR, and its TCRdb copy is limited to in-frame clones, with some not included. This sample carries 200,000 to 300,000 clones, 25% to 35% of them seen once, and the ten largest clones take 4%.

The source of this sequence is a man between 25 and 39 years old in good health. The sample comprised central memory CD4+ T cells from blood. The chain joins TRBV29-1 to TRBJ2-5; D remains unclear. CDR3 residues: CSYLKGETQYF. The CDR3 DNA sequence: TGCAGCTACCTTAAGGGAGAGACCCAGTACTTC.